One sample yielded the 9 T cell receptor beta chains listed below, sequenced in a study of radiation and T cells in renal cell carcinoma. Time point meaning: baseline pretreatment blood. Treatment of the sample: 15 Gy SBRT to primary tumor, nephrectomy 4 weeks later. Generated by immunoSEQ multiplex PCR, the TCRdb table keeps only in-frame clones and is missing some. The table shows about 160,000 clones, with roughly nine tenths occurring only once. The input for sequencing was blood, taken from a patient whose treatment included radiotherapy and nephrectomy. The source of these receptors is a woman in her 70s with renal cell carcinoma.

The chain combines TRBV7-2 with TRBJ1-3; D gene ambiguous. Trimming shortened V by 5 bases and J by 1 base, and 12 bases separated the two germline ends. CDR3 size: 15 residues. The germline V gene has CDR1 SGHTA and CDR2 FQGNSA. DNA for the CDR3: TGTGCCAGCAGCCCACGAACGGGTTCTGGAAACACCATATATTTT. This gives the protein CASSPRTGSGNTIYF.

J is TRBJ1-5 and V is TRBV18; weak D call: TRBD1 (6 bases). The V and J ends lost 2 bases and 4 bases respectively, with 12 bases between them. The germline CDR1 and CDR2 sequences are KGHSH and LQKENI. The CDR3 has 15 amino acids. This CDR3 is CASSPTGKVNQPQHF. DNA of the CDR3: TGTGCCAGCTCACCAACAGGGAAGGTGAATCAGCCCCAGCATTTT.

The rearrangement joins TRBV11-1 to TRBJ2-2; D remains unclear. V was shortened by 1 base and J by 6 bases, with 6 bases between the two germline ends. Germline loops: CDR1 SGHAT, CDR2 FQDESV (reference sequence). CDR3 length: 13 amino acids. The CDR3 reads CASSLVQAGELFF. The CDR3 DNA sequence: TGTGCCAGCAGCTTAGTGCAGGCCGGGGAGCTGTTTTTT.

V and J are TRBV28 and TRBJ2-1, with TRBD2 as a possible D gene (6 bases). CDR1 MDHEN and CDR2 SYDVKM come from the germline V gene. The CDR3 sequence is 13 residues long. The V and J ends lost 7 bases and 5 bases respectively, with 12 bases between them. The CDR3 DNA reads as TGTGCCAGCATAGGAGGGCCGCACAATGAGCAGTTCTTC. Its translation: CASIGGPHNEQFF.

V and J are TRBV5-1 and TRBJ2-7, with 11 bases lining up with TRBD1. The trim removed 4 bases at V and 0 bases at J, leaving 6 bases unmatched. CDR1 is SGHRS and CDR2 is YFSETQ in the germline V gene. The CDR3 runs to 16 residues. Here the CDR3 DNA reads TGCGCCAGCAGCCGCCTCGGGACAGGGGGCTCCTACGAGCAGTACTTC. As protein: CASSRLGTGGSYEQYF.

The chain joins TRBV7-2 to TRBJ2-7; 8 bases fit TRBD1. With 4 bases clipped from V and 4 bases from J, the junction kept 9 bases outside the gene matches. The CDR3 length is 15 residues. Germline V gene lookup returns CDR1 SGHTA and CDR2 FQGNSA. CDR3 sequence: CASSSGQGFFYEQYF. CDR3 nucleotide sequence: TGTGCCAGCAGCTCCGGACAGGGATTCTTTTACGAGCAGTACTTC.

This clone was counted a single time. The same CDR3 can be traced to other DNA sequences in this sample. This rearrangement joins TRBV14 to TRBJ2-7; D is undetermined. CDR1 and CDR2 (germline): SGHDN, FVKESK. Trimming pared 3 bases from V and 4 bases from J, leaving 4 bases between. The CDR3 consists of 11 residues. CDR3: CASSQGYEQYF. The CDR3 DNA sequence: TGTGCCAGCAGCCAGGGATACGAGCAGTACTTC.

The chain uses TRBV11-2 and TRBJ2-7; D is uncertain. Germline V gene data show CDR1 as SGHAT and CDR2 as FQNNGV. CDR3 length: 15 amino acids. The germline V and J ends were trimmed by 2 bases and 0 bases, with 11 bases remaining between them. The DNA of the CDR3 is TGTGCCAGCAGCTTATCCACTCCCAGCTCCTACGAGCAGTACTTC. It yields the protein CASSLSTPSSYEQYF.

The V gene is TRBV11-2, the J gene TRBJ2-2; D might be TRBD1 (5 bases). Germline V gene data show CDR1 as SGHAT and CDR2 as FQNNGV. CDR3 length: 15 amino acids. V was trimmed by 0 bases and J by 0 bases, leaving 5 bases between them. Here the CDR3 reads CASSLEGANTGELFF. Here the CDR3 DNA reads TGTGCCAGCAGCTTAGAAGGGGCGAACACCGGGGAGCTGTTTTTT.